A selection of T cell receptor beta chains follows, all from one sample in a study of T cells in localized non-small cell lung cancer. Data came from immunoSEQ multiplex PCR; TCRdb stores just in-frame clones and leaves some out. Counted here are about 1,400 clones, 20% occurring once; the ten biggest clones make up more than 15%. Sequenced here: lung tumor tissue, sampled before any cancer treatment. Receptors originate from a male donor at least 60 years old with stage II squamous cell lung carcinoma. Both conserved end residues are part of each CDR3. Size is omitted from some rows. Given values are once, few, many or a class for expanded clones.

CDR3: CASLSGDGYTF
V: TRBV19
size: once

CDR3: CASSQSWGELFF
V: TRBV28
size: few

CDR3: CASTPNTGELFF
V: TRBV9
size: .

CDR3: CASGSPDGRWGSYEQYF
V: TRBV11-3
size: few

CDR3: CASSQKTGGWETQYF
V: TRBV11-3
size: large

CDR3: CASRKDGYYEQYF
V: TRBV6-8
size: .

CDR3: CASRRDEDTQYF
V: TRBV6-8
size: .

CDR3: CASSVEVDTSGIYNEQFF
V: TRBV9
size: .

CDR3: CAWSSLAGYEQYF
V: TRBV30
size: few

CDR3: CASRGDRGRSGELFF
V: TRBV28
size: .

CDR3: CASNEGTNEKLFF
V: TRBV6-8
size: .

CDR3: CAWSVGVYEQYF
V: TRBV30
size: .

CDR3: CAISEFLAEQYF
V: TRBV10-3
size: few

CDR3: CASSQERGANYGYTF
V: TRBV4-1
size: few

CDR3: CASSLTVPTDTQYF
V: TRBV19
size: .

CDR3: CASSSRGGAGVLASEQYF
V: TRBV11-3
size: medium-sized

CDR3: CASSLDPTTSYEQYF
V: TRBV5-1
size: .

CDR3: CASSSNPTKSGNTIYF
V: TRBV11-3
size: .

CDR3: CASSLEVASYNEQFF
V: TRBV9
size: few

CDR3: CASSLYGTGEYEQYF
V: TRBV28
size: .

CDR3: CASSPLKGPYEQYF
V: TRBV18
size: few

CDR3: CASSLVRFSNQPQHF
V: TRBV11-3
size: few

CDR3: CASSRLAGSNNEQFF
V: TRBV6-8
size: .

CDR3: CAWRPYGTVYNEQFF
V: TRBV30
size: few

CDR3: CASSNYRETGANVLTF
V: TRBV23-1
size: .

CDR3: CASTSTRTSHGQYF
V: TRBV28
size: .

CDR3: CASSLSRDRAAGELFF
V: TRBV18
size: .

CDR3: CASSSGTFEQYF
V: TRBV28
size: .

CDR3: CASSQGAGTDTQYF
V: TRBV10-3
size: medium-sized

CDR3: CASSIRPIQGQETQYF
V: TRBV19
size: .

CDR3: CASSYPGVGTEAFF
V: TRBV6-8
size: .

CDR3: CASSSRQGSQPQHF
V: TRBV6-8
size: medium-sized

CDR3: CASRVRAGGLADTQYF
V: TRBV6-8
size: few

CDR3: CASTGGTAGTDTQYF
V: TRBV9
size: .

CDR3: CASSRLLRDGAGNTIYF
V: TRBV6-8
size: medium-sized

CDR3: CASSFGNQETQYF
V: TRBV18
size: .

CDR3: CATSRDLRGPDEQFF
V: TRBV15
size: few

CDR3: CASSGPGLGEVGELFF
V: TRBV11-3
size: medium-sized

CDR3: CASRGTYNEQFF
V: TRBV28
size: .

CDR3: CSVGGGSNQPQHF
V: TRBV29-1
size: .

CDR3: CAASDDSSNYGYTF
V: TRBV12-2
size: .

CDR3: CASGKRANTGELFF
V: TRBV9
size: .

CDR3: CASSSGPSGGSGTGELFF
V: TRBV6-8
size: .

CDR3: CASSSPGLAPYEQYF
V: TRBV6-7
size: few

CDR3: CAWSVLLAGGLDNEQFF
V: TRBV30
size: .

CDR3: CASSPPGTLYGYTF
V: TRBV6-8
size: .

CDR3: CALAGEPDTQYF
V: TRBV30
size: few

CDR3: CASSLAGGDGQYF
V: TRBV6-8
size: few

CDR3: CASSLLDRVHQPQHF
V: TRBV28
size: .

CDR3: CASSWGGSSYNEQFF
V: TRBV19
size: .